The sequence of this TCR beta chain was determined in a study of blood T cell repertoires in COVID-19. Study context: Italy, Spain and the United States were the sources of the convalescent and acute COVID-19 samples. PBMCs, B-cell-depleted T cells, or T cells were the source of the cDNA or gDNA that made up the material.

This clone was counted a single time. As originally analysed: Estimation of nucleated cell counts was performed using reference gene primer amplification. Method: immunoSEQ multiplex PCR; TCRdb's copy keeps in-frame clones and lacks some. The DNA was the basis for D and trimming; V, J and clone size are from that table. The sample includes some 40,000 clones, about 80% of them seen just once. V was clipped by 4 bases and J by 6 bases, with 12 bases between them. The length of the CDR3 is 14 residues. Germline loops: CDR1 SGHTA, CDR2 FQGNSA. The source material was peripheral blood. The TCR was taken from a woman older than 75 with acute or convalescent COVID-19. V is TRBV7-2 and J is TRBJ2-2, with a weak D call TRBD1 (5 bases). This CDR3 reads CASSSSGLPGELFF. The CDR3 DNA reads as TGTGCCAGCAGCTCCTCAGGGCTCCCCGGGGAGCTGTTTTTT.